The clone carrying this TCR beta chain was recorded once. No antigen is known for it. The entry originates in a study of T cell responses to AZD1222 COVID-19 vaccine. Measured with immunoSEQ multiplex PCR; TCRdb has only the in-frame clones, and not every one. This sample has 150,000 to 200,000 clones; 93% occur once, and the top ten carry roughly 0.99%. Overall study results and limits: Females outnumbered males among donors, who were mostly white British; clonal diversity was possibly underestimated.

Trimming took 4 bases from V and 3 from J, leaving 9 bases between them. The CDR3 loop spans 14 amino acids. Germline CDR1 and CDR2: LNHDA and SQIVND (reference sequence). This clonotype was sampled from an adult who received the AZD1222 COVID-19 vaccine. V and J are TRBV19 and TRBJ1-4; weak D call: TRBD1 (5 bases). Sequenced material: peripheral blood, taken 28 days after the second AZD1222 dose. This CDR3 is CASSRGRPNEKLFF. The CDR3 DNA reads TGTGCCAGTAGTAGGGGACGGCCTAATGAAAAACTGTTTTTT.